These 16 T cell receptor beta chains were all obtained from the same sample, sequenced in a study of blood T cell repertoires in COVID-19. Assay: immunoSEQ multiplex PCR; the TCRdb copy retains only in-frame clones and omits some. The sample consists of roughly 340,000 clones, approximately 89% of them appearing once. Sequenced: PBMCs or T cells enriched from blood (not recorded which). The source of these receptors is a man aged 35-49 years in a cohort exposed to, infected with or recovered from COVID-19 (not recorded which).

This chain connects TRBV5-1 to TRBJ2-1, with a tentative D call TRBD2 (6 bases). The germline gives CDR1 SGHRS, CDR2 YFSETQ. The CDR3 length is 14 residues. V lost 1 base and J lost 9, with 14 bases in between. CDR3 protein: CASSLIAGQSEQFF. The CDR3 coding sequence is TGCGCCAGCAGCTTGATTGCGGGGCAGAGTGAGCAGTTCTTC.

The chain recombines TRBV12-5 with TRBJ2-1; 8 bases align to TRBD2. This CDR3 is built from 19 residues. Germline V gives CDR1 LGHNT, CDR2 FRNRAP. V was pared by 0 bases and J by 0 bases, with 10 bases of the junction left unmatched. The CDR3 nucleotides read TGTGCTAGTGGTTTGGTAATACTAGCGGAACCGGGCTCCTACAATGAGCAGTTCTTC. Residues: CASGLVILAEPGSYNEQFF. The full variable domain, in which reference TRBV12-5 and TRBJ2-1 provide the parts outside the CDR3, is DARVTQTPRHKVTEMGQEVTMRCQPILGHNTVFWYRQTMMQGLELLAYFRNRAPLDDSGMPKDRFSAEMPDATLATLKIQPSEPRDSAVYFCASGLVILAEPGSYNEQFFGPGTRLTVL.

The chain employs TRBV19 and TRBJ1-6; D gene ambiguous. This CDR3 comprises 13 residues. V shed 3 bases and J shed 5 bases, with 5 bases lying between them. Per the germline V gene, CDR1 is LNHDA and CDR2 is SQIVND (reference sequence). DNA for the CDR3: TGTGCCAGTAGTATTCAAAATAATTCACCCCTCCACTTT. Translated, it gives CASSIQNNSPLHF.

This chain connects TRBV29-1 to TRBJ1-1; D gene unclear. Germline V gene sequence: CDR1 SQVTM, CDR2 ANQGSEA. The CDR3 consists of 12 residues. Trimming removed 7 bases at V and 1 base at J, with 10 bases between. The CDR3 region is CSGSEGNTEAFF. In DNA form, the CDR3 reads TGCAGCGGTTCGGAGGGGAACACTGAAGCTTTCTTT.

The chain carries TRBV5-4 and TRBJ2-5; 12 bases line up with TRBD2. The CDR3 sequence is 15 residues long. The V segment lost 0 bases and the J segment 5 bases; nucleotides outside the gene matches: 2. CDR1 and CDR2 from the germline V gene are SGHNT and YYREEE (reference sequence). CDR3 nucleotides: TGTGCCAGCAGCTTGGGACTAGCGGGAGTTGAGACCCAGTACTTC. As protein: CASSLGLAGVETQYF.

The chain uses TRBV19 and TRBJ2-6; 9 bases map to TRBD1. This CDR3 has 18 residues. Germline V lookup: CDR1 LNHDA, CDR2 SQIVND (reference sequence). The junction had 7 bases not matched to a gene; V was cut back by 4 bases and J by 0 bases. Written as DNA, the CDR3 is TGTGCCAGTAGTACGAGAGTGACAGGGGGCTCTGGGGCCAACGTCCTGACTTTC. This encodes CASSTRVTGGSGANVLTF.

CDR3 region: CASSPLPGLYLSTDTQYF. In nucleotides, the CDR3 is TGTGCCAGCAGTCCTCTTCCGGGTCTCTACCTTAGCACAGATACGCAGTATTTT. V and J are TRBV28 and TRBJ2-3, with no clear D. V lost 5 bases and J lost 0, with 21 bases in between. The CDR3 has 18 residues. Germline V lookup: CDR1 MDHEN, CDR2 SYDVKM.

The chain couples TRBV3-1 (or the pseudogene TRBV3-2) to TRBJ2-2; TRBD2 is a possible D gene (5 bases). From germline, CDR1 is LGHDT and CDR2 YNNKEL (reference sequence). Trimming shortened V by 4 bases and J by 6 bases, and 18 bases separated the two germline ends. This CDR3 has 16 amino acids. CDR3 sequence: CASSRLGETNPGELFF. The CDR3 nucleotides read TGTGCCAGCAGCCGGTTGGGAGAGACTAACCCCGGGGAGCTGTTTTTT.

J is TRBJ2-1 and V is TRBV28; 11 bases align to TRBD2. The trim removed 4 bases at V and 7 bases at J, leaving 6 bases unmatched. Germline assignment: CDR1 MDHEN and CDR2 SYDVKM. This CDR3 has 15 residues. In nucleotides, the CDR3 is TGTGCCAGCAGTTCCCCTAGCGGGAGGCCAAATGAGCAGTTCTTC. Encoded protein: CASSSPSGRPNEQFF.

On this clone: An end of the junction differs from the germline gene, which may be a read error. The chain joins TRBV27 to TRBJ1-1; D is possibly TRBD1 (6 bases). Germline values: CDR1 MNHEY, CDR2 SMNVEV (reference sequence). CDR3 size: 14 residues. CDR3: CASSISDSYTEAFF. The CDR3 DNA reads as TGTGCCAGCAGTATATCGGACAGCTACACTGAAGCTTTCTTT.

The gene calls are TRBV3-1 (or the pseudogene TRBV3-2) and TRBJ1-2; D is perhaps TRBD1 (6 bases). The V and J ends lost 0 bases and 8 bases respectively, with 19 bases between them. The CDR3 length is 16 residues. From germline, CDR1 is LGHDT and CDR2 YNNKEL (reference sequence). Written as DNA, the CDR3 is TGTGCCAGCAGCCAAGAGAGGGTAGGGGGAATAAGGGGCTACACCTTC. It translates to CASSQERVGGIRGYTF.

V is TRBV7-9 and J is TRBJ2-1, with 9 bases aligning to TRBD2. This CDR3 has 16 residues. Trimming removed 1 base from V and 5 bases from J; junction bases left unmatched: 6. Germline values: CDR1 SEHNR, CDR2 FQNEAQ (reference sequence). The CDR3 loop is CASSLGNSGRDNEQFF. In nucleotides, the CDR3 is TGTGCCAGCAGCTTAGGCAATAGCGGGAGAGACAATGAGCAGTTCTTC.

The chain uses TRBV6-2 or TRBV6-3 and TRBJ2-3; D gene uncertain. In germline, CDR1 is MNHEY, CDR2 SVGEGT. V was trimmed by 2 bases and J by 1 base, leaving 16 bases between them. The CDR3 consists of 17 residues. The CDR3 coding sequence is TGTGCCAGCAGTTACAGGAGACCGATGGGTGGCACAGATACGCAGTATTTT. It codes for CASSYRRPMGGTDTQYF.

The chain has TRBV7-2 and TRBJ2-1; 8 bases line up with TRBD2. Germline values: CDR1 SGHTA, CDR2 FQGNSA. Trimming took 4 bases from V and 16 from J; bases not matched to a gene: 9. The CDR3 covers 12 residues. The CDR3: CASSSRGGFTFF. The CDR3 DNA reads as TGTGCCAGCAGCTCCCGGGGGGGCTTCACATTCTTC. Full variable domain (outside the CDR3, taken from reference TRBV7-2 and TRBJ2-1): GAGVSQSPSNKVTEKGKDVELRCDPISGHTALYWYRQSLGQGLEFLIYFQGNSAPDKSGLPSDRFSAERTGGSVSTLTIQRTQQEDSAVYLCASSSRGGFTFFGPGTRLTVL.

The chain links TRBV3-1 (or the pseudogene TRBV3-2) to TRBJ1-5; perhaps TRBD1 as D (6 bases). CDR3 length equals 16 residues. CDR1 is LGHDT and CDR2 is YNNKEL in the germline V gene (reference sequence). The V gene lost 4 bases and the J gene lost 4 bases, with 17 bases spanning the gap. The CDR3 bases are TGTGCCAGCAGCCTCGGACCAGGGGTGCGGAATCAGCCCCAGCATTTT. This sequence encodes CASSLGPGVRNQPQHF.

This chain links TRBV7-8 with TRBJ2-1, with a possible D match to TRBD2 (5 bases). The CDR3 spans 16 residues. Trimming pared 1 base from V and 0 bases from J, leaving 10 bases between. Germline CDR1 SGHVS, CDR2 FQNEAQ. CDR3 loop: CASSLGTGSSYNEQFF. In DNA form, the CDR3 reads TGTGCCAGCAGCTTAGGGACGGGAAGCTCCTACAATGAGCAGTTCTTC.